These 20 T cell receptor beta chains came from one sample sequenced in a study of blood T cells in healthy people across ages. Sample-barcoded 5' priming and a J-beta primer mix drove a second PCR of about 6 to 12 cycles. Via MiXCR, TCRdb re-called the 5' RACE reads, giving one row per CDR3 protein. The sample lists 600,000 or so distinct CDR3 sequences, about 30% seen once, with around 16% in the top ten. The sequencing sample was made of blood. All receptors derive from a woman of 80 years or more in good health.

This clonotype was counted only a few times. The rearrangement joins TRBV5-4 to TRBJ1-2; TRBD1 agrees at 10 bases. Germline V gene data show CDR1 as SGHNT and CDR2 as YYREEE (reference sequence). This CDR3 has 15 residues. Trimming took 3 bases from V and 7 from J; bases not matched to a gene: 9. The CDR3 reads CASSWGDRGVVGYTF. As DNA, the CDR3 is TGTGCCAGCAGCTGGGGGGACAGGGGCGTTGTTGGCTACACCTTC.

Only one count was recorded for this clonotype. This may come from a read error, since a much larger clone is one base off. The chain recombines TRBV20-1 with TRBJ1-5; TRBD1 might be the D (5 bases). This CDR3 comprises 15 residues. The germline V gene encodes CDR1 DFQATT and CDR2 SNEGSKA (reference sequence). V lost 5 bases and J lost 6, with 20 bases in between. The CDR3 nucleotides read TGCAGTGCTGCGACTCGATCCTGGGGCAGTCAGCCCCAGCATTTT. Encoded protein: CSAATRSWGSQPQHF.

This clonotype was observed at least ten times. The chain links TRBV12-3 or TRBV12-4 to TRBJ2-1; weak D call: TRBD1 (6 bases). Trimming took 6 bases from V and 0 from J, leaving 12 bases between them. The CDR3 consists of 15 residues. The CDR3 reads CASRQTGSSYNEQFF. The CDR3 DNA reads as TGTGCCAGCAGGCAAACAGGGAGCTCCTACAATGAGCAGTTCTTC.

The chain couples TRBV4-1 to TRBJ1-2; perhaps TRBD1 as D (5 bases). Trimming took off 0 bases at V and 0 bases at J, with 8 bases between the two ends. The CDR3 has 15 amino acids. From germline, CDR1 is MGHRA and CDR2 YSYEKL. This chain's CDR3 is CASSQEGRANYGYTF. The CDR3 bases are TGCGCCAGCAGCCAAGAAGGCAGGGCTAACTATGGCTACACCTTC.

In its sample, this clonotype was seen a few times. With a much larger clone just one base away, this may be a read error. The rearrangement uses TRBV7-2 and TRBJ1-2; no reliable D call. The CDR3 runs 13 residues. The germline V and J ends were trimmed by 5 bases and 4 bases, with 11 bases remaining between them. From germline, CDR1 is SGHTA and CDR2 FQGNSA. The CDR3 sequence is CASSPRASYGYTF. The CDR3 DNA reads as TGTGCCAGCAGCCCGCGGGCTAGCTATGGCTACACCTTC.

To note about this clonotype: A much larger clone sits a single nucleotide away, making a read error possible. The chain recombines TRBV7-2 with TRBJ2-1; 7 nucleotides line up with TRBD2. The CDR3 is 16 residues long. Germline V CDR1 and CDR2: SGHTA, FQGNSA. Written as DNA, the CDR3 is TGTGCCAGCAGCCCCATTGGCGGGGGAGACTACAATGGGCAGTTCTTC. This translates into CASSPIGGGDYNGQFF.

This clonotype was counted ten times or more. This rearrangement joins TRBV12-3 or TRBV12-4 to TRBJ2-5; D gene uncertain. V lost 4 bases, J lost 2 bases, and 5 bases lay in between. The CDR3 has 12 amino acids. The CDR3 nucleotides are TGTGCCAGCAGTTCTGAACAAGAGACCCAGTACTTC. Its protein is CASSSEQETQYF.

The chain combines TRBV27 with TRBJ2-2, with unresolved D. V shed 6 bases and J shed 0 bases, with 11 bases lying between them. The CDR3 covers 15 residues. Looked up from germline, CDR1 is MNHEY and CDR2 is SMNVEV (reference sequence). CDR3 coding DNA: TGTGCCAGCAGGAAGGCCTCTTCGAACACCGGGGAGCTGTTTTTT. Amino acid sequence: CASRKASSNTGELFF.

This clonotype was recorded many times. The chain has TRBV2 and TRBJ2-7, with TRBD1 identical over 10 bases. Germline values: CDR1 SNHLY, CDR2 FYNNEI. The V gene end was trimmed by 6 bases and the J gene end by 0 bases; junction bases not matched to a gene: 5. There are 15 residues in the CDR3. The CDR3 sequence: CASRSDRGISYEQYF. The CDR3 bases are TGTGCCAGCAGGTCGGACAGGGGGATCTCCTACGAGCAGTACTTC.

There are many counts of this clonotype. The V call is TRBV6-5, the J call TRBJ2-7; 9 bases are a match to TRBD1. The germline CDR1 and CDR2 sequences are MNHEY and SVGAGI. V shed 3 bases, J shed 1 base, and the junction held 13 bases outside the gene matches. The CDR3 extends over 18 amino acids. CDR3 amino acids: CASSYSRGGQGSSYEQYF. In DNA, the CDR3 is TGTGCCAGCAGTTATTCCCGAGGGGGACAGGGCTCTTCCTACGAGCAGTACTTC.

V is TRBV4-2 and J is TRBJ2-6; 10 bases fit TRBD2. The V gene's germline CDR1 is LGHNA and CDR2 YNFKEQ. This CDR3 has 19 residues. The trim removed 1 base at V and 3 bases at J, leaving 9 bases unmatched. CDR3 region: CASSQASAGGLRGANVLTF. CDR3 coding DNA: TGTGCCAGCAGCCAAGCATCAGCGGGGGGGCTTCGTGGGGCCAACGTCCTGACTTTC.

This clonotype came up many times. The chain employs TRBV10-3 and TRBJ2-2; TRBD1 agrees at 8 bases. V gave up 6 bases and J gave up 0 bases; unmatched junction bases: 3. Germline values: CDR1 ENHRY, CDR2 SYGVKD. This CDR3 has 15 residues. The CDR3 is CAIRGTGTNTGELFF. The CDR3 coding sequence is TGTGCCATCAGGGGGACAGGAACGAACACCGGGGAGCTGTTTTTT.

Many counts were recorded for this clonotype. The V and J genes are TRBV20-1 and TRBJ2-1; no reliable D call. Germline values: CDR1 DFQATT, CDR2 SNEGSKA (reference sequence). V gave up 6 bases and J gave up 0 bases, with 12 bases separating them. This CDR3 region has 14 residues. CDR3 loop: CSAQTLFSYNEQFF. The CDR3 DNA sequence: TGCAGTGCGCAGACACTATTCTCCTACAATGAGCAGTTCTTC.

As for this clonotype: This may come from a read error, since a much larger clone is one base off. The rearrangement joins TRBV29-1 to TRBJ1-2, with D perhaps matching TRBD1 (6 bases). The CDR3 sequence is 13 residues long. The V and J ends lost 6 bases and 10 bases respectively, with 21 bases between them. Germline lookup yields CDR1 SQVTM and CDR2 ANQGSEA. This chain's CDR3 is CSVGGRGQSDYTF. CDR3 coding DNA: TGCAGCGTGGGGGGCCGGGGACAAAGTGACTACACCTTC.

This clonotype has a handful of counts. This chain uses TRBV5-4 with TRBJ2-5; D could derive from TRBD1 or TRBD2 (7 bases each). CDR1 is SGHNT, CDR2 YYREEE, per germline (reference sequence). CDR3 length: 18 residues. Trimming stripped 4 bases from V and 14 bases from J, with 36 bases between. CDR3 loop: CASSLLMRGRGNQNSIYF. CDR3 DNA: TGTGCCAGCAGCCTCCTAATGAGGGGGCGGGGGAACCAAAATAGCATCTACTTC.

This clonotype has a count of ten or more. V gene TRBV6-5 combines with J gene TRBJ2-5; the D is unclear. The germline V gene has CDR1 MNHEY and CDR2 SVGAGI. V lost 6 bases to trimming and J lost 2 bases, with 13 bases between them. This CDR3 region has 14 residues. Written as DNA, the CDR3 is TGTGCCAGCAGCCCGAGACTGGTACAAGAGACCCAGTACTTC. Protein: CASSPRLVQETQYF.

This clonotype was observed at least ten times. V usage is TRBV6-5 and J usage is TRBJ2-5, with TRBD1 matching over 7 bases. V shed 5 bases, J shed 3 bases, and the junction held 6 bases outside the gene matches. This CDR3 region has 14 residues. CDR1 and CDR2 (germline): MNHEY, SVGAGI. This CDR3 reads CASSPWGQKETQYF. The CDR3 nucleotides are TGTGCCAGCAGTCCCTGGGGACAGAAAGAGACCCAGTACTTC.

This CDR3 is CASSLRTPSYNEQFF. The CDR3 DNA reads as TGCGCCAGCAGCTTGAGGACCCCCTCCTACAATGAGCAGTTCTTC. This chain connects TRBV5-1 to TRBJ2-1, with D unclear. Germline V gene lookup returns CDR1 SGHRS and CDR2 YFSETQ. Trimming removed 1 base from V and 0 bases from J, with 8 bases in between. The CDR3 spans 15 residues.

The chain uses TRBV5-5 and TRBJ2-3; TRBD2 agrees at 7 bases. V was clipped by 4 bases and J by 2 bases; unmatched bases: 10. The germline V gene has CDR1 SGHKS and CDR2 YYEKEE (reference sequence). The CDR3 is made up of 16 amino acids. The CDR3 DNA follows: TGTGCCAGCAGCCCTCCCCCTAGCGGACCCACAGATACGCAGTATTTT. Translating it yields CASSPPPSGPTDTQYF.

On this clonotype itself: At one boundary the junction diverges from the germline segment, which might be a read error. The rearrangement uses TRBV7-8 and TRBJ2-4; D is unresolved. The J call may be mistaken, given a closer DNA end match to TRBJ2-7. From germline, CDR1 is SGHVS and CDR2 FQNEAQ. This CDR3 spans 13 amino acids. The CDR3 DNA follows: TGTGCCTGCAGCTTAACGGTCAGCTACGAGCAGTACTTC. Its protein product is CACSLTVSYEQYF.